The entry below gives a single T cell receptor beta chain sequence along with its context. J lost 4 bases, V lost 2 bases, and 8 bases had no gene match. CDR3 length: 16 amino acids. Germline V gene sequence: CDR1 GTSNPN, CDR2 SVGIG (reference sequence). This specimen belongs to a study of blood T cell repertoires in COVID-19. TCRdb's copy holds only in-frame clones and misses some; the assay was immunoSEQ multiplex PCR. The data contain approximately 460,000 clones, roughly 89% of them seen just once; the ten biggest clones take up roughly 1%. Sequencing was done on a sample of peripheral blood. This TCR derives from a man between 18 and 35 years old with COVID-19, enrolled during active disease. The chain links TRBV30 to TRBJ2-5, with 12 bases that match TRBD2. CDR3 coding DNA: TGTGCCTGGAGTTCGACTAGCGGGAGACCCCCAGAGACCCAGTACTTC. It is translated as CAWSSTSGRPPETQYF.